A few counts support the clone carrying this T cell receptor (beta chain). A single record per CDR3 protein comes from TCRdb applying MiXCR to the 5' RACE reads. The sample has nearly 40,000 distinct CDR3 sequences; about 19% are singletons. The V and J ends lost 4 bases and 5 bases respectively, with 10 bases between them. Germline lookup yields CDR1 SGHRS and CDR2 YFSETQ. This CDR3 spans 13 amino acids. The specimen sequenced was naive CD4+ T cells sorted from a lymph node. Regarding subset: naive CD4+ T cells, CD4+CD45RA+CD25-. The TCR sequence derives from a female donor with breast cancer. The V and J genes are TRBV5-1 and TRBJ2-1; D uncertain. The CDR3 protein is CASSRPNDNEQFF. As DNA, the CDR3 is TGCGCCAGCAGCCGACCCAATGACAATGAGCAGTTCTTC.